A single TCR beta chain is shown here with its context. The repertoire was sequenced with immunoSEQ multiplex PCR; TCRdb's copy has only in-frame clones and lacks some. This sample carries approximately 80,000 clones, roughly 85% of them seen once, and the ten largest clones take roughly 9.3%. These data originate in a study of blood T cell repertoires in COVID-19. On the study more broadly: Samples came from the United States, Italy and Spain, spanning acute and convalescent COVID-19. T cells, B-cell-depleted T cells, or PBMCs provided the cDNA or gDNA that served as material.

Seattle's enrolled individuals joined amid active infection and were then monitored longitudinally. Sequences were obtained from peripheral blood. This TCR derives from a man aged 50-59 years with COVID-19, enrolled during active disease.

CDR3 residues: CASSSQGNGYTF. The CDR3 DNA sequence: TGTGCCAGCAGCTCGCAGGGTAACGGCTACACCTTC. J is TRBJ1-2 and V is TRBV11-2, with D possibly TRBD1 on 5 matching bases. The CDR3 totals 12 residues. Per germline, CDR1 SGHAT and CDR2 FQNNGV. The ends were cut back, 4 bases at V and 8 bases at J, with 11 bases in the middle.